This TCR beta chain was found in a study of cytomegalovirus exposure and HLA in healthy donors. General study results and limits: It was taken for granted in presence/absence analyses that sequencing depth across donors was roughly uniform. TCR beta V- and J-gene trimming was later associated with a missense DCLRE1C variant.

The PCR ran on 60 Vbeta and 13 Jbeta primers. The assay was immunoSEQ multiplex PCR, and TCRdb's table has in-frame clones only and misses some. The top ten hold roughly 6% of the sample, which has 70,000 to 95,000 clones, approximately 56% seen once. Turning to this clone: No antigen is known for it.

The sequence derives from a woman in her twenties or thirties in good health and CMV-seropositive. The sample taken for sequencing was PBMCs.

CDR3 in amino acids: CASSLGTGESYGYTF. For the CDR3, the DNA is TGCGCCAGCAGCTTGGGCACAGGGGAGAGCTATGGCTACACCTTC. V is TRBV5-1 and J is TRBJ1-2; TRBD1 matches at 7 bases. CDR1 and CDR2 from the germline V gene are SGHRS and YFSETQ. CDR3 length equals 15 residues. The trim removed 0 bases at V and 4 bases at J, leaving 6 bases unmatched.